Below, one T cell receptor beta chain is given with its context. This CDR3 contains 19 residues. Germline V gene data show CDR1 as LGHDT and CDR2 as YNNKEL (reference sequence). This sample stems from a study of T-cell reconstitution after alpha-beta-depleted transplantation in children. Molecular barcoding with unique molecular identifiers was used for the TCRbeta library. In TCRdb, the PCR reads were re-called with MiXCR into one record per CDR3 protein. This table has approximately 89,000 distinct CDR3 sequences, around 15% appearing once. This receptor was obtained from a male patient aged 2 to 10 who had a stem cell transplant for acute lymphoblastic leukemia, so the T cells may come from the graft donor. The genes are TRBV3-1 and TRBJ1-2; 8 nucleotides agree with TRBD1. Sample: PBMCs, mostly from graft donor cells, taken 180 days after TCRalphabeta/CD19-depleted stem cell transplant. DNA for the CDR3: TGTACCTGCAGTCCCAATAGCCTAGCCGCCGGGACAGGAGCATATGGCTACACCTTC. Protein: CTCSPNSLAAGTGAYGYTF.